Here is one T cell receptor (beta chain) with its context. Its antigen is unidentified. Libraries were prepared by immunoSEQ multiplex PCR; TCRdb keeps only in-frame clonotypes and omits some of them. This sample has 5,500 to 7,000 clones, with 70% to 85% found just once. The sample belongs to a study of T cells in localized non-small cell lung cancer. Study conclusions and caveats: The tumor had only one region sequenced, so heterogeneity remains possible.

The CDR3 runs 12 residues. V shed 4 bases and J shed 0 bases, with 3 bases lying between them. The germline CDR1 and CDR2 sequences are MNHEY and SMNVEV (reference sequence). The J gene is TRBJ2-5, the V gene TRBV27; D remains ambiguous. The receptor was isolated from a female donor of 60 years or more with stage II lung adenocarcinoma. This material consisted of peripheral blood mononuclear cells, taken before any cancer treatment. The DNA of the CDR3 is TGTGCCAGCAGTTCCAACCAAGAGACCCAGTACTTC. Translation: CASSSNQETQYF.